This is a list of T cell receptor beta chains from one sample in a study of blood T cell repertoires in COVID-19. Assay: immunoSEQ multiplex PCR; the TCRdb copy retains only in-frame clones and omits some. The sample holds about 170,000 clones; around four fifths are singletons and the top ten take about 4.4%. Source material: PBMCs or T cells enriched from blood (not recorded which). The source is a woman between 50 and 59 years old who had recovered from COVID-19. Both conserved end residues are part of each CDR3. The D gene is left open where the match is weak. Clone size is stated in some rows and not others, as once, few, many or a class when expanded.

TRBV5-1	NA	NA	TRBJ1-6	CASSRGTNNSPLHF	TGCGCCAGCAGCCGCGGGACTAATAATTCACCCCTCCACTTT
TRBV6-1	NA	TRBD1	TRBJ2-4	CASSEAGQGTKNIQYF	TGTGCCAGCAGTGAAGCGGGACAGGGCACCAAAAACATTCAGTACTTC
TRBV12-3/TRBV12-4	NA	NA	TRBJ1-2	CASRKSGGHGYTF	TGTGCCAGCAGGAAGAGTGGAGGGCATGGCTACACCTTC
TRBV24-1	NA	NA	TRBJ2-1	CATSDFRGNEQFF	TGTGCCACCAGTGATTTTAGGGGCAATGAGCAGTTCTTC
TRBV2	few	TRBD1	TRBJ2-1	CASSEDREANNEQFF	TGTGCCAGCAGCGAAGACAGGGAAGCCAACAATGAGCAGTTCTTC
TRBV29-1	NA	NA	TRBJ1-5	CSGTTGNQPQHF	TGCAGCGGTACCACAGGGAATCAGCCCCAGCATTTT
TRBV24-1	few	TRBD2	TRBJ2-3	CATSDPGLAGSVTDTQYF	TGTGCCACCAGTGACCCGGGACTAGCGGGGTCTGTCACAGATACGCAGTATTTT
TRBV7-9	NA	TRBD2	TRBJ2-5	CASSSSGTRGETQYF	TGTGCCAGCAGCTCCTCCGGGACTAGGGGAGAGACCCAGTACTTC
TRBV5-6	NA	NA	TRBJ1-6	CASSPGRGYNSPLHF	TGTGCCAGCAGCCCCGGTAGGGGATATAATTCACCCCTCCACTTT
TRBV30	few	NA	TRBJ2-3	CAWSIQGPAMYF	TGTGCCTGGAGTATCCAGGGCCCCGCCATGTATTTT